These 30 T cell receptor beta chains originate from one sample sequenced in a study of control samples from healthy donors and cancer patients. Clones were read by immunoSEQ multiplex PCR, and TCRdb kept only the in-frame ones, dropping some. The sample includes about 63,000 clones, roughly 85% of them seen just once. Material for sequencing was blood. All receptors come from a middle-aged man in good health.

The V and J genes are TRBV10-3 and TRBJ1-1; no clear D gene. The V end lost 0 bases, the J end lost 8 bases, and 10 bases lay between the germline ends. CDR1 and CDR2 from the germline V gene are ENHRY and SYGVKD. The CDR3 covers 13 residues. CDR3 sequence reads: CAISESTGWEAFF. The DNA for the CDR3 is TGTGCCATCAGTGAGTCGACGGGGTGGGAAGCTTTCTTT.

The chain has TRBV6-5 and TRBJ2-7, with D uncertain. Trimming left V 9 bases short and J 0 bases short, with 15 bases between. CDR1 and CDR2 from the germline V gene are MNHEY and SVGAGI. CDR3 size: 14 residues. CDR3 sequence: CARTLAPASYEQYF. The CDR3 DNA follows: TGTGCCAGGACCTTGGCGCCAGCCTCCTACGAGCAGTACTTC.

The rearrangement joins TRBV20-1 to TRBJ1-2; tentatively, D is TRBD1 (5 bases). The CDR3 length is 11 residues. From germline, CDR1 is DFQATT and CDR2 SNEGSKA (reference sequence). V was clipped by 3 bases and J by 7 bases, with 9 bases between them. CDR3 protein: CSASQGGGYTF. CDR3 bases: TGCAGTGCTAGTCAGGGCGGTGGCTACACCTTC.

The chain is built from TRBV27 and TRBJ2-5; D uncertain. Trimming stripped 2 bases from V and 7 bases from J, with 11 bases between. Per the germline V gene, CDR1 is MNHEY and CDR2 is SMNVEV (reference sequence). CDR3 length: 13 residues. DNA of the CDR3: TGTGCCAGCAGTTTAGTCCCCCTAGGGACCCAGTACTTC. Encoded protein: CASSLVPLGTQYF.

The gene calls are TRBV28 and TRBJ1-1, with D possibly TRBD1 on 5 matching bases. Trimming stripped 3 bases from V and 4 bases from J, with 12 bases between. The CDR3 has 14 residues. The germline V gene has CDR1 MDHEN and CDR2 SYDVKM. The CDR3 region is CASSFPPRGTEAFF. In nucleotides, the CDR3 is TGTGCCAGCAGTTTTCCTCCTAGGGGCACTGAAGCTTTCTTT.

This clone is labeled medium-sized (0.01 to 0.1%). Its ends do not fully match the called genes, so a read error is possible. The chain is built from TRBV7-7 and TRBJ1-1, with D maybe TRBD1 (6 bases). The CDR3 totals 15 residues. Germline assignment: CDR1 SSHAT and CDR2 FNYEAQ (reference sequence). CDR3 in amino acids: CASSLANRASLRAFF. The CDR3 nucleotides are TGTGCTAGCAGCTTAGCCAACAGGGCGTCCCTGAGGGCTTTCTTT. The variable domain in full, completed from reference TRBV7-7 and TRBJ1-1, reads GAGVSQSPRYKVTKRGQDVTLRCDPISSHATLYWYQQALGQGPEFLTYFNYEAQPDKSGLPSDRFSAERPEGSISTLTIQRTEQRDSAMYRCASSLANRASLRAFFGQGTRLTVV.

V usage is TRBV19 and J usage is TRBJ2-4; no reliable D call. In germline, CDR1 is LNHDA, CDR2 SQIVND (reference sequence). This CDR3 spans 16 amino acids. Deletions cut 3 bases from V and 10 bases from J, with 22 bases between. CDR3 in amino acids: CASSIARSQDLGIQYF. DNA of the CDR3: TGTGCCAGTAGTATTGCTAGATCTCAGGATTTGGGGATTCAGTACTTC.

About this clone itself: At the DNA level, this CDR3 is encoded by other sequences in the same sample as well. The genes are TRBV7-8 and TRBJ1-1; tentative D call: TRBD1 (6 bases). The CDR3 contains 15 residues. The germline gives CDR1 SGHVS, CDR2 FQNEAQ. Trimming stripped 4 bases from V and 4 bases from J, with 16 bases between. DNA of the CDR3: TGTGCCAGCAGCTCGCGGCAGGGGCGAGGCACTGAAGCTTTCTTT. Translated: CASSSRQGRGTEAFF.

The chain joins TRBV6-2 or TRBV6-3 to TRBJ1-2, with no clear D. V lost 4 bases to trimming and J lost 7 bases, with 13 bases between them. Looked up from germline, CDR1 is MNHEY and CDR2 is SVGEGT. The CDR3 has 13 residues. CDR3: CASSFSQSTGYTF. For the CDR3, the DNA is TGTGCCAGCAGTTTTTCTCAGTCTACTGGCTACACCTTC.

CDR3 nucleotide sequence: TGTGCCAGCAGCTTCCCGGGACAGAAGTATGGCTACACCTTC. Its protein is CASSFPGQKYGYTF. The rearrangement joins TRBV5-8 to TRBJ1-2; 7 nucleotides line up with TRBD1. V lost 2 bases to trimming and J lost 5 bases; unmatched junction nucleotides: 6. Germline loops: CDR1 SGHTS, CDR2 YDEGEE. The CDR3 has 14 residues.

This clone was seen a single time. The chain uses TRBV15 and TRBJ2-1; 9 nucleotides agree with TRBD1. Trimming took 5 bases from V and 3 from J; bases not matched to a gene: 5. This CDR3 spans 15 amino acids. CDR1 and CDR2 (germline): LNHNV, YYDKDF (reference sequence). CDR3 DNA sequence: TGTGCCACCAGCTCCAGGGACAGGGACTACAATGAGCAGTTCTTC. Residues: CATSSRDRDYNEQFF.

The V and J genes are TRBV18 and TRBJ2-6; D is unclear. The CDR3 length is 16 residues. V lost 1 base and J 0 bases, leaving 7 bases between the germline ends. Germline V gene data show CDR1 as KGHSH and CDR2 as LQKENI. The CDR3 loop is CASSPLRGSGANVLTF. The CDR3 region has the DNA TGTGCCAGCTCACCACTAAGAGGCTCTGGGGCCAACGTCCTGACTTTC.

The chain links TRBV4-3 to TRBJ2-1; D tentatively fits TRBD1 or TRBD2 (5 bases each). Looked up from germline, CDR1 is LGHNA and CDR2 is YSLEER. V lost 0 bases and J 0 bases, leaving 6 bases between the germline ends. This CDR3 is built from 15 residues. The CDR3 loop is CASSQEGTSYNEQFF. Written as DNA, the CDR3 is TGCGCCAGCAGCCAAGAAGGGACCTCCTACAATGAGCAGTTCTTC.

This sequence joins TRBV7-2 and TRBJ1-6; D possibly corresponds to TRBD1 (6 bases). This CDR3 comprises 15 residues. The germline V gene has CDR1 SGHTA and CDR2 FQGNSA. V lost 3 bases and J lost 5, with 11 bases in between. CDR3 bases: TGTGCCAGCAGCTTGCGGGGGCCCGATAATTCACCCCTCCACTTT. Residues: CASSLRGPDNSPLHF.

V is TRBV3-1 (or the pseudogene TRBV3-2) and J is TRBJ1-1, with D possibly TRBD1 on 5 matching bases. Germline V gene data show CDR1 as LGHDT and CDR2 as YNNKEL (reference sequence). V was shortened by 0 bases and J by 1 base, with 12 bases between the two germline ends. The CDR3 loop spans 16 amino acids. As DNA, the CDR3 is TGTGCCAGCAGCCAAGATTGGAGGGGAACGAACACTGAAGCTTTCTTT. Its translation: CASSQDWRGTNTEAFF.

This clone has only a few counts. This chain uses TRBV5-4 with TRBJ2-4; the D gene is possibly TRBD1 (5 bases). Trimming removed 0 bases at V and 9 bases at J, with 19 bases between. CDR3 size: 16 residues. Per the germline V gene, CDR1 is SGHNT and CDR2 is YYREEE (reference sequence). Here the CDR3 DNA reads TGTGCCAGCAGCTTGGCGAAATCTCGGCAGGGATCCATTCAGTACTTC. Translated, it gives CASSLAKSRQGSIQYF.

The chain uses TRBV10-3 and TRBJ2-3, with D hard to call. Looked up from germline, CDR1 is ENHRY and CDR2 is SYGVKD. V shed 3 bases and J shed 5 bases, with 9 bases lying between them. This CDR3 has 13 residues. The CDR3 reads CAISEGSQDTQYF. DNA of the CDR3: TGTGCCATCAGTGAAGGTAGCCAAGATACGCAGTATTTT.

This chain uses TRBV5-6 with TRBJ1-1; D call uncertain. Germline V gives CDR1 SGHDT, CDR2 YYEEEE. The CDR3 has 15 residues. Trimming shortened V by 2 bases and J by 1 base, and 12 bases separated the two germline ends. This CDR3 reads CASSLFGETNTEAFF. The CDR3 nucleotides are TGTGCCAGCAGCTTATTCGGGGAGACGAACACTGAAGCTTTCTTT.

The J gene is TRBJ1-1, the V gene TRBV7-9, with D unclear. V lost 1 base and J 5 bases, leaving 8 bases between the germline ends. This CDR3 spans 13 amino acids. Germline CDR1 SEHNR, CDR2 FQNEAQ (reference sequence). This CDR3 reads CASSLGTGTEAFF. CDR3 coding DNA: TGTGCCAGCAGCTTAGGAACCGGGACTGAAGCTTTCTTT.

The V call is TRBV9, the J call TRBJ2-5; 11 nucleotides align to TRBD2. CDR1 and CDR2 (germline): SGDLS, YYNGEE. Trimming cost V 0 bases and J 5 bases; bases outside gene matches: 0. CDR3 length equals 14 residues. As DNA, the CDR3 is TGTGCCAGCAGCGTAGGGACTAGCGGGGAGACCCAGTACTTC. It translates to CASSVGTSGETQYF. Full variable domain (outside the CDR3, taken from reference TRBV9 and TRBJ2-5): DSGVTQTPKHLITATGQRVTLRCSPRSGDLSVYWYQQSLDQGLQFLIQYYNGEERAKGNILERFSAQQFPDLHSELNLSSLELGDSALYFCASSVGTSGETQYFGPGTRLLVL.

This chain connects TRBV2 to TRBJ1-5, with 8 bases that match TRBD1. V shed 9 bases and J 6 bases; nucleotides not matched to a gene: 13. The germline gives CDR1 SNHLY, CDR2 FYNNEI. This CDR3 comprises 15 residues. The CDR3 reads CASTAGQGKGQPQHF. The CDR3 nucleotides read TGTGCCAGTACCGCTGGACAGGGCAAGGGTCAGCCCCAGCATTTT.

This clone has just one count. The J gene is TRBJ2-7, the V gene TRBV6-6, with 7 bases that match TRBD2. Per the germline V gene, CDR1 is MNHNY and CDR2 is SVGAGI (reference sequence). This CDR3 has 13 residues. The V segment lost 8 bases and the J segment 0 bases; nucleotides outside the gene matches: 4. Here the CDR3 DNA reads TGTGCCAGCGGAGAGCGGGACTCCTACGAGCAGTACTTC. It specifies CASGERDSYEQYF.

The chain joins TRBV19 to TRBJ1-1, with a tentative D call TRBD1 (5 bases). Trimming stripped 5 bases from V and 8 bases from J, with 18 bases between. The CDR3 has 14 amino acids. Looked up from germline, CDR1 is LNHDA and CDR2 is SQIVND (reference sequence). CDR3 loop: CASSSPRRGGEAFF. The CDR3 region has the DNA TGTGCCAGTAGTTCCCCGAGGAGGGGTGGGGAAGCTTTCTTT.

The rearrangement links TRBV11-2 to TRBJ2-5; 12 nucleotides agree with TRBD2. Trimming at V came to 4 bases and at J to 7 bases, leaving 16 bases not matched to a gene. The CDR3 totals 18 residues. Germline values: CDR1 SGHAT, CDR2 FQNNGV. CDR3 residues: CASSYWVETSGGLGTQYF. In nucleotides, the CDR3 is TGTGCCAGCAGCTACTGGGTAGAGACTAGCGGGGGCTTGGGGACCCAGTACTTC.

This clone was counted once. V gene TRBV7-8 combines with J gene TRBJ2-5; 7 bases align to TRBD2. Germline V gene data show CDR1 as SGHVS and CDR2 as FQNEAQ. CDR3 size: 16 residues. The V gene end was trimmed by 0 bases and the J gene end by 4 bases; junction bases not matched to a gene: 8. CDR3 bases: TGTGCCAGCAGCTTAGCGTGGGGAGGGAAGGGAGAGACCCAGTACTTC. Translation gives CASSLAWGGKGETQYF.

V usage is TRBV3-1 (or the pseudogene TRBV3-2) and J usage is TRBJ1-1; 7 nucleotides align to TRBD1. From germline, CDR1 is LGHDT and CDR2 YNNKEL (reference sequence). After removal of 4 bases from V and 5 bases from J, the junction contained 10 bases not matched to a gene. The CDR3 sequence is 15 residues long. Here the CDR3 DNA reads TGTGCCAGCAGCCCGAGGACAGGAAAGAGGACTGAAGCTTTCTTT. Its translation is CASSPRTGKRTEAFF.

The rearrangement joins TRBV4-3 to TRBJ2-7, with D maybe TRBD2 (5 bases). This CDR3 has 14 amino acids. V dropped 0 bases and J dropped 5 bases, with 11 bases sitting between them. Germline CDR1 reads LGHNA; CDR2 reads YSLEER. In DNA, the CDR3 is TGCGCCAGCAGCCAAGATCAGCGGAACGACGAGCAGTACTTC. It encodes CASSQDQRNDEQYF.

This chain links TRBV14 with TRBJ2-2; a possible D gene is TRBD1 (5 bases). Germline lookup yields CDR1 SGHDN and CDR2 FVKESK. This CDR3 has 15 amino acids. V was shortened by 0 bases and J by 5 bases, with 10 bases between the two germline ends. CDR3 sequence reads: CASSQDWGGTGELFF. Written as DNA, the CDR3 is TGTGCCAGCAGCCAAGATTGGGGCGGTACCGGGGAGCTGTTTTTT.

CDR3 bases: TGTGCCTGGAGTGTGGGGTGGGGGGCCTTTGGGTCACCCCTCCACTTT. Its translation: CAWSVGWGAFGSPLHF. V and J are TRBV30 and TRBJ1-6; tentatively, D is TRBD1 (6 bases). The germline gives CDR1 GTSNPN, CDR2 SVGIG (reference sequence). This CDR3 region has 16 residues. Trimming pared 0 bases from V and 10 bases from J, leaving 19 bases between.

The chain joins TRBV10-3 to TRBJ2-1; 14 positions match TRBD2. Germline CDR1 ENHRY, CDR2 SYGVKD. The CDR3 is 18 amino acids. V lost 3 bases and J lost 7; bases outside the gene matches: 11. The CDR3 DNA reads TGTGCCATCAGTGACTCATCGGGACTAGCGGGAGCGGGTAATGAGCAGTTCTTC. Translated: CAISDSSGLAGAGNEQFF.